This TCR beta chain was captured by sequencing in a study of blood T cell repertoires in COVID-19. Study details: The origin of the acute and convalescent COVID-19 samples was the United States, Italy and Spain. PBMCs, B-cell-depleted T cells, or T cells were the source of the cDNA or gDNA that made up the material.

Original processing methods: Reference gene primers were amplified, and this amplification served to estimate nucleated cell counts. The protocol was immunoSEQ multiplex PCR, while the TCRdb copy is restricted to in-frame clones and leaves out a portion. For V, J and clone size, that table is used; D and trimming come from the DNA. The table shows approximately 240,000 clones, with 85% occurring only once. The CDR3 is 16 residues long. Germline CDR1 is SGHNT and CDR2 is YENEEA. The V and J ends lost 6 bases and 2 bases, in that order; junction bases with no gene match: 9. Sequenced input: peripheral blood. The chain has TRBV11-3 and TRBJ2-3, with 9 bases identical to TRBD1. The source is a woman aged 55-69 years with active or convalescent COVID-19. The chain's CDR3 is CASSPAGTGFTDTQYF. The DNA of the CDR3 is TGTGCCAGCAGTCCAGCCGGGACAGGGTTCACAGATACGCAGTATTTT.